The 3 T cell receptor beta chains below were found in one sample sequenced in a study of identical twins. MiXCR was run by TCRdb on the 5' RACE reads, yielding one entry per CDR3 protein. The data hold just under 550,000 distinct CDR3 sequences, with roughly 15% observed a single time. The same sample was also studied in work on yellow fever vaccine responses in identical twins.

Sequenced material: CD4+ T cells sorted from blood. The receptors shown here come from a woman aged 18 to 35 in good health.

This clonotype was found many times. The chain combines TRBV12-3 or TRBV12-4 with TRBJ2-1, with TRBD2 matching over 9 bases. The CDR3 is 15 amino acids. V shed 7 bases, J shed 9 bases, and the junction held 13 bases outside the gene matches. The CDR3, as DNA: TGTGCCAGCAATGTTTTGGGCGGGGGGGCCCGTGAGCAGTTCTTC. This encodes CASNVLGGGAREQFF.

V and J are TRBV29-1 and TRBJ2-5; either TRBD1 or TRBD2 may supply D (5 bases each). The CDR3 consists of 13 residues. The V gene's germline CDR1 is SQVTM and CDR2 ANQGSEA. The V end lost 7 bases, the J end lost 3 bases, and 15 bases lay between the germline ends. CDR3 sequence (DNA): TGCAGCGCTTACCGGGACGGTAAAGAGACCCAGTACTTC. Translated, it gives CSAYRDGKETQYF. The variable domain in full, with the rest retrieved from reference TRBV29-1 and TRBJ2-5, is SAVISQKPSRDICQRGTSLTIQCQVDSQVTMMFWYRQQPGQSLTLIATANQGSEATYESGFVIDKFPISRPNLTFSTLTVSNMSPEDSSIYLCSAYRDGKETQYFGPGTRLLVL.

This clonotype appeared a few times. Germline is not matched at one junction end, which may reflect a read error. V and J are TRBV12-3 or TRBV12-4 and TRBJ2-6, with D perhaps matching TRBD1 or TRBD2 (7 bases each). The CDR3 is made up of 14 amino acids. DNA for the CDR3: TGCGCGACAGGGAGGGAATCCGGGGCCAACGTCCTGACTTTC. It yields the protein CATGRESGANVLTF.